This TCR beta chain emerged from a study of T cell clones after liver transplantation. About the research overall: Post-transplant blood was tracked for graft-donor-reactive T cell clones identified in a pre-transplant mixed lymphocyte reaction. Tolerance: complete withdrawal held at least one year, liver enzymes staying within twice normal. HCV positivity affected three of eight recipients; the rest lacked autoimmune or viral indications. Without induction therapy, subjects received standard immunosuppression until 12-24 months post-transplant.

The CDR3 consists of 15 residues. The V gene's germline CDR1 is MNHEY and CDR2 SMNVEV (reference sequence). V dropped 2 bases and J dropped 0 bases, with 10 bases sitting between them. The protocol was immunoSEQ multiplex PCR, while the TCRdb copy is restricted to in-frame clones and leaves out a portion. The sample includes more than 100,000 clones, about 80% seen only once; the top ten take approximately 3%. This specimen consisted of CD4+ T cells from blood, obtained around 48 months after liver transplant. The sequence was collected from a human patient who received a liver transplant. Part of the T cells may come from the graft donor. V usage is TRBV27 and J usage is TRBJ1-1; D may be TRBD1 (5 bases). The CDR3 here is CASSLGTPMNTEAFF. The CDR3 DNA reads TGTGCCAGCAGTTTAGGGACCCCAATGAACACTGAAGCTTTCTTT.